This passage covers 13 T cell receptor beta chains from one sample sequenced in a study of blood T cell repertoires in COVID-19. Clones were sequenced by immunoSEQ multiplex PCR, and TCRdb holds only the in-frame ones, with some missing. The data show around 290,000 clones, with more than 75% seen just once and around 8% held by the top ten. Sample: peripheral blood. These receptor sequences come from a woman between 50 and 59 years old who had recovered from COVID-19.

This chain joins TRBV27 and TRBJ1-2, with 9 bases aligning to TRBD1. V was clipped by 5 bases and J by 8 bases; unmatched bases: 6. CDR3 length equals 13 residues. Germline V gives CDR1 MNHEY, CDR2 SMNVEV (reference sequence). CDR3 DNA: TGTGCCAGCAGTGCGGACAGGGGTTTAGGCTACACCTTC. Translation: CASSADRGLGYTF.

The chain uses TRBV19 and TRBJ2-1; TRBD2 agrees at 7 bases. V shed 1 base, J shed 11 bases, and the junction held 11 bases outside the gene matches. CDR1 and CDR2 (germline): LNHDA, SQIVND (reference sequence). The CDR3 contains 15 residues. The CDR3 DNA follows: TGTGCCAGTAGTATAGTGGCCCTAATCGGGGGGAAGCAGTTCTTC. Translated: CASSIVALIGGKQFF.

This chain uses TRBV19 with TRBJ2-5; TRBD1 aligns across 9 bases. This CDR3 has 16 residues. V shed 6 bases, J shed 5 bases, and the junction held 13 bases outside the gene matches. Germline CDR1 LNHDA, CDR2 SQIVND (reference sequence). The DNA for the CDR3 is TGTGCCAGTAGCGATACCGGGACAGGGAGTGGGGAGACCCAGTACTTC. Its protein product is CASSDTGTGSGETQYF.

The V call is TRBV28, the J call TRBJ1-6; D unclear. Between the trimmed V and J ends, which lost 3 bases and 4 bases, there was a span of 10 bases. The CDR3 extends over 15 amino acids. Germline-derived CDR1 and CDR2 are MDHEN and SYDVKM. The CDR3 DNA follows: TGTGCCAGCAGTTTTGGGCAGATGTATAATTCACCCCTCCACTTT. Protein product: CASSFGQMYNSPLHF.

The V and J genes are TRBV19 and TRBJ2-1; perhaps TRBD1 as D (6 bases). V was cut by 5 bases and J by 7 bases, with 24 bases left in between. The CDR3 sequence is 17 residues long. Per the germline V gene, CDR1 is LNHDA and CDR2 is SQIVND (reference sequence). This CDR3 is CASSLKPRATGPNEQFF. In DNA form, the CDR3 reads TGTGCCAGTAGTTTGAAACCCCGCGCTACAGGGCCTAATGAGCAGTTCTTC.

The CDR3 DNA is TGTGCCAGCAGTCCCTCGGCAGGTTATTGGGGCAATCAGCCCCAGCATTTT. Protein sequence: CASSPSAGYWGNQPQHF. This chain links TRBV6-6 with TRBJ1-5; no firm D call. The germline V and J ends were trimmed by 5 bases and 2 bases, with 19 bases remaining between them. The CDR3 covers 17 residues. Germline CDR1 and CDR2: MNHNY and SVGAGI (reference sequence).

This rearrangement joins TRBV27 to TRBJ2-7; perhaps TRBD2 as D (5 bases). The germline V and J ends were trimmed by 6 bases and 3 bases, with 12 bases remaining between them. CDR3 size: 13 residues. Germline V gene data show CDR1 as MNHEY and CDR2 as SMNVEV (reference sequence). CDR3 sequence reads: CASSPRGGYEQYF. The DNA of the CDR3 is TGTGCCAGCAGCCCCCGGGGTGGCTACGAGCAGTACTTC.

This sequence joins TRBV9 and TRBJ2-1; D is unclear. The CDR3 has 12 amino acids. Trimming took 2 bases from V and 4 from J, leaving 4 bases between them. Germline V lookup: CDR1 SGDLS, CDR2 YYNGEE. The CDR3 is CASSVGYNEQFF. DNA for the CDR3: TGTGCCAGCAGCGTCGGTTACAATGAGCAGTTCTTC.

CDR3 residues: CASSFSGRGTGELFF. The CDR3 bases are TGTGCCAGCAGCTTCAGCGGGAGGGGCACCGGGGAGCTGTTTTTT. This sequence joins TRBV5-4 and TRBJ2-2, with 10 positions matching TRBD2. Trimming took 2 bases from V and 4 from J; bases not matched to a gene: 2. This CDR3 comprises 15 residues. CDR1 SGHNT and CDR2 YYREEE come from the germline V gene (reference sequence).

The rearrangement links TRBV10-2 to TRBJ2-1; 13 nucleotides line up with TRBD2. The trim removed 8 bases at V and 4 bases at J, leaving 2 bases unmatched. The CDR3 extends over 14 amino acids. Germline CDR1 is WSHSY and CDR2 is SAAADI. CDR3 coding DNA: TGCGCCAGCGGACTAGCGGGGGATTACAATGAGCAGTTCTTC. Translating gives CASGLAGDYNEQFF.

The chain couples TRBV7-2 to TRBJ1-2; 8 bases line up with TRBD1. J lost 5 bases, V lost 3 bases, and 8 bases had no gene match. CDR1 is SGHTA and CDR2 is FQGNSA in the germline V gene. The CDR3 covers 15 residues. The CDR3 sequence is CASSFGQGAGYGYTF. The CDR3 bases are TGTGCCAGCAGCTTCGGTCAGGGGGCAGGGTATGGCTACACCTTC.

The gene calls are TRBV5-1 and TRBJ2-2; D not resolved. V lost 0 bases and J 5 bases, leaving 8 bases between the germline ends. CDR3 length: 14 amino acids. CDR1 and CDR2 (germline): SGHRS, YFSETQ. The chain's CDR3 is CASSLGSQTGELFF. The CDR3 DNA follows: TGCGCCAGCAGCTTGGGTTCCCAGACCGGGGAGCTGTTTTTT. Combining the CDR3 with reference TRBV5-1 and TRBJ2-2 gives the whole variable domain KAGVTQTPRYLIKTRGQQVTLSCSPISGHRSVSWYQQTPGQGLQFLFEYFSETQRNKGNFPGRFSGRQFSNSRSEMNVSTLELGDSALYLCASSLGSQTGELFFGEGSRLTVL.

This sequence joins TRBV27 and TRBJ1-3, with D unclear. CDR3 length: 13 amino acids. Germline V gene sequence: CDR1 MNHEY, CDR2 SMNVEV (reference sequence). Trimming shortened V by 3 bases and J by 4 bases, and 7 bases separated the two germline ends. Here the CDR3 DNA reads TGTGCCAGCAGTTTTAGTATCGGAAACACCATATATTTT. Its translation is CASSFSIGNTIYF.